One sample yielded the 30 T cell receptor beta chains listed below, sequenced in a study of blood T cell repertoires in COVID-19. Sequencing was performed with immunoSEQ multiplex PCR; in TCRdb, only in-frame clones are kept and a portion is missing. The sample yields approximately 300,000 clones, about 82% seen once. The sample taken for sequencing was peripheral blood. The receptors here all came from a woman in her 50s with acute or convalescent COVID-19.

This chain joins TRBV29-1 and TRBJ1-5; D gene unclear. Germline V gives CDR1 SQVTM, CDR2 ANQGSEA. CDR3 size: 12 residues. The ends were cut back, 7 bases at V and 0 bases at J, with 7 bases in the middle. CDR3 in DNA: TGCAGCGCTAGAGATAGCAATCAGCCCCAGCATTTT. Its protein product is CSARDSNQPQHF.

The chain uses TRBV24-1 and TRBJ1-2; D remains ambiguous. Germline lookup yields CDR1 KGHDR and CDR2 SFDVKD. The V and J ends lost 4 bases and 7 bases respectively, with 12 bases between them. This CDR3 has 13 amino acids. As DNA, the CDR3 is TGTGCCACCAGTGAGTCTTGGGCGCGTGGCTACACCTTC. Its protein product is CATSESWARGYTF.

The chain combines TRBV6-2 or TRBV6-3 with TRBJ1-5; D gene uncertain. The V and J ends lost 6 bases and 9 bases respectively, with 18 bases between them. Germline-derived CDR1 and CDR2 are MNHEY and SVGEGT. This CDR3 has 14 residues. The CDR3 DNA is TGTGCCAGCAGCAGATATTCCCAGGAGGGGCCCCAGCATTTT. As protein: CASSRYSQEGPQHF.

DNA of the CDR3: TGTGCCACCAGTGACACCGGGACTAGCGGGAGGAGGTCCTACAATGAGCAGTTCTTC. Translated: CATSDTGTSGRRSYNEQFF. The chain is built from TRBV24-1 and TRBJ2-1; 15 bases line up with TRBD2. CDR3 length equals 19 residues. From germline, CDR1 is KGHDR and CDR2 SFDVKD. The V segment lost 4 bases and the J segment 1 base; nucleotides outside the gene matches: 7.

CDR3 nucleotides: TGTGCCAGCAAAGAGAGTAACTCTGGAAACACCATATATTTT. Protein product: CASKESNSGNTIYF. The chain employs TRBV6-5 and TRBJ1-3, with no clear D. The CDR3 spans 14 residues. Per germline, CDR1 MNHEY and CDR2 SVGAGI. V lost 7 bases, J lost 0 bases, and 10 bases lay in between.

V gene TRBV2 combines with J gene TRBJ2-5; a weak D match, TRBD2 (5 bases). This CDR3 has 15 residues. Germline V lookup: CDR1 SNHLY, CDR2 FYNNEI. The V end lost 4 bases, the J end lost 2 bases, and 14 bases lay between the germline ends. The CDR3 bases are TGTGCCAGCAGTGTTGGGCTAGCAGAACAAGAGACCCAGTACTTC. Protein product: CASSVGLAEQETQYF.

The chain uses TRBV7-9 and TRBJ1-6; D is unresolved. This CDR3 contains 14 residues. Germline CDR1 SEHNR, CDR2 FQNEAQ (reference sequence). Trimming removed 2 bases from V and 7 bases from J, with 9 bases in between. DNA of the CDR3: TGTGCCAGCAGCTTACCCGTGACAAATTCACCCCTCCACTTT. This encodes CASSLPVTNSPLHF.

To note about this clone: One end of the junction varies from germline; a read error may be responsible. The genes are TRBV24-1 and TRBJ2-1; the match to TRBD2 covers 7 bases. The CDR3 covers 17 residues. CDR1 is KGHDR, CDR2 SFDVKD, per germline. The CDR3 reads CATSDLQASGPYDEQFF. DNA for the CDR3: TGTGCCACCAGTGATTTACAAGCTAGCGGCCCCTACGATGAGCAGTTCTTC.

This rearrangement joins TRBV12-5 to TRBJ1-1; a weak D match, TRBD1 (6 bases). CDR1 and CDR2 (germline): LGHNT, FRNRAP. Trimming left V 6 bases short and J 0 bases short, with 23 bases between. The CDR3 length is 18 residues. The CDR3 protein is CASGPKGGGGAMNTEAFF. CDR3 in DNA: TGTGCTAGTGGCCCGAAAGGGGGAGGGGGTGCAATGAACACTGAAGCTTTCTTT.

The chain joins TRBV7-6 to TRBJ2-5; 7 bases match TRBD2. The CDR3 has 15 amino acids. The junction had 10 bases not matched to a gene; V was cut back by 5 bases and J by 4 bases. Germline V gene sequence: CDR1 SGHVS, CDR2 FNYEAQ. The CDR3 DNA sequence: TGTGCCAGCAGCGGGGCGTTGGGGAGGGGAGAGACCCAGTACTTC. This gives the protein CASSGALGRGETQYF.

CDR3 sequence: CSVVVSTTLREQYF. The CDR3 DNA follows: TGCAGCGTTGTTGTCAGCACTACCCTACGTGAGCAGTACTTC. The chain couples TRBV29-1 to TRBJ2-7; D unresolved. This CDR3 has 14 amino acids. Trimming shortened V by 4 bases and J by 7 bases, and 20 bases separated the two germline ends. Per germline, CDR1 SQVTM and CDR2 ANQGSEA.

CDR3 bases: TGTGCCAGCTCAAGATATGCGACAGGGCTAGGCTATGGCTACACCTTC. Translating it yields CASSRYATGLGYGYTF. The chain is built from TRBV18 and TRBJ1-2, with TRBD1 matching 7 bases. Losses at the gene ends were 5 bases for V and 4 bases for J; bases not matched to a gene: 13. Germline V gene lookup returns CDR1 KGHSH and CDR2 LQKENI. The CDR3 has 16 amino acids. The entire variable domain, with the rest obtained from reference TRBV18 and TRBJ1-2, is as follows: NAGVMQNPRHLVRRRGQEARLRCSPMKGHSHVYWYRQLPEEGLKFMVYLQKENIIDESGMPKERFSAEFPKEGPSILRIQQVVRGDSAAYFCASSRYATGLGYGYTFGSGTRLTVV.

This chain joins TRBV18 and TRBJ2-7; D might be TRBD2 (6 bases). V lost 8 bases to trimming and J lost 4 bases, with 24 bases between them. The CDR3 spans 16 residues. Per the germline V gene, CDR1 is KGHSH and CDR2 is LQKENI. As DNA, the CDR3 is TGTGCCAGCACGGGACTTAGCTGGCAGGGAGTTTACGAGCAGTACTTC. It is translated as CASTGLSWQGVYEQYF.

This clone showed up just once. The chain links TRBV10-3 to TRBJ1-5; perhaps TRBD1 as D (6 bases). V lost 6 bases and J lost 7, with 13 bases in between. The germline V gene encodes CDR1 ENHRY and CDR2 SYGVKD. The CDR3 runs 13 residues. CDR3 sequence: CAIRWGLGQPQHF. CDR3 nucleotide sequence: TGTGCCATCAGGTGGGGGCTCGGCCAGCCCCAGCATTTT.

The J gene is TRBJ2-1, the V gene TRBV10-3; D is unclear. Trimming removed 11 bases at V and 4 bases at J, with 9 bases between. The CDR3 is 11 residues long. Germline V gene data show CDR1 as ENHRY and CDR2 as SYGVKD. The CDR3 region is CASEQYNEQFF. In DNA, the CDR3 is TGTGCCTCAGAACAGTACAATGAGCAGTTCTTC.

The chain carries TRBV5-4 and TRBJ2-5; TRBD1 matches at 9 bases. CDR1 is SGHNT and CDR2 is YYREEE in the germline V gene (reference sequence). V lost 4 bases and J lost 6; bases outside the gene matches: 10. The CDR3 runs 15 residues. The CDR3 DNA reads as TGTGCCAGCAGCCCCACCGGACAGGGGTGGCAGACCCAGTACTTC. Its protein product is CASSPTGQGWQTQYF.

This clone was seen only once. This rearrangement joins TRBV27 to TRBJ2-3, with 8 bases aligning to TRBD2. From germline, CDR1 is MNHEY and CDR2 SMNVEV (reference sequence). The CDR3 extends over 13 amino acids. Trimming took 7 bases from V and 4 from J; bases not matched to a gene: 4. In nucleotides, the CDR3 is TGTGCCAGCATCCAGCGGGAGTCAGATACGCAGTATTTT. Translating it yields CASIQRESDTQYF.

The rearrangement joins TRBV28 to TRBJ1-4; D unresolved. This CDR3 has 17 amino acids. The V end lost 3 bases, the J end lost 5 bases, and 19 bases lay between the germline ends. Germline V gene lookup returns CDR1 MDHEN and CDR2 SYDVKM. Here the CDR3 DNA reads TGTGCCAGCAGTTTCCCCCTCTCCCGAGGGAGGAATGAAAAACTGTTTTTT. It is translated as CASSFPLSRGRNEKLFF.

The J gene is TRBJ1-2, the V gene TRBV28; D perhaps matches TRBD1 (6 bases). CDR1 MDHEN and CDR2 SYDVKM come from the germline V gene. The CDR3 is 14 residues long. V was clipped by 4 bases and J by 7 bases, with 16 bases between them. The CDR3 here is CASSSQGRRGGYTF. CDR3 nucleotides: TGTGCCAGCAGTTCACAGGGCAGGCGAGGTGGCTACACCTTC.

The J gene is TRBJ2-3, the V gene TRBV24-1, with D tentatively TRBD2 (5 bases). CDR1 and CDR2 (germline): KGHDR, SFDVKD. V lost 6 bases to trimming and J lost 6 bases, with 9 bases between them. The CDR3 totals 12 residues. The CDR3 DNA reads TGTGCCACCAGTTCGGAGGTTGATACGCAGTATTTT. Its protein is CATSSEVDTQYF.

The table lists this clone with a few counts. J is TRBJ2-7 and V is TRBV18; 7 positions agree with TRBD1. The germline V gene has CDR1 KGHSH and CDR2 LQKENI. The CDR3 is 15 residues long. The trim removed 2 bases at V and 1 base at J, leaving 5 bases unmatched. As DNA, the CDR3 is TGTGCCAGCTCACCATCGTACAGGGGATCCTACGAGCAGTACTTC. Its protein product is CASSPSYRGSYEQYF.

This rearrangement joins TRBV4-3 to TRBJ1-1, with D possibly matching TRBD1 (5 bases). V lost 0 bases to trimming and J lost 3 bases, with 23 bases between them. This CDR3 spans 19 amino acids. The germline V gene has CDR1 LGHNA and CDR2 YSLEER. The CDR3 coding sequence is TGCGCCAGCAGCCAAGATTATGGGTCTGGGGCCGGTCGAGACACTGAAGCTTTCTTT. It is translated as CASSQDYGSGAGRDTEAFF.

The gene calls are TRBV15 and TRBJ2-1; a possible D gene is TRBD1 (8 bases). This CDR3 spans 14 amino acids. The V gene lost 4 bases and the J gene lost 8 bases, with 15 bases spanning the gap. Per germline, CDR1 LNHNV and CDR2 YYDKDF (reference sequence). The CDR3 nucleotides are TGTGCCACCAGCAAAAGGACAGGGAGGGATGAGCAGTTCTTC. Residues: CATSKRTGRDEQFF.

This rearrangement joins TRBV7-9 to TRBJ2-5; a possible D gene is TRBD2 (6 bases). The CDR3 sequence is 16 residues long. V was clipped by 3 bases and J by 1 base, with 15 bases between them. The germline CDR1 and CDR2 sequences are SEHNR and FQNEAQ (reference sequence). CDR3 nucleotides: TGTGCCAGCAGCTTTACCCCGGGGACTTTCCAAGAGACCCAGTACTTC. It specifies CASSFTPGTFQETQYF.

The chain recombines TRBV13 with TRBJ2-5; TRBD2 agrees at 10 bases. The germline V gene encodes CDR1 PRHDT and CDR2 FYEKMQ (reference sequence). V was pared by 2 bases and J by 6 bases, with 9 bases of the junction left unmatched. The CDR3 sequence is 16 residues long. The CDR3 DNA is TGTGCCAGCAGCTTAAGGCAATTAGCGGGAGGAAAGACCCAGTACTTC. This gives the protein CASSLRQLAGGKTQYF.

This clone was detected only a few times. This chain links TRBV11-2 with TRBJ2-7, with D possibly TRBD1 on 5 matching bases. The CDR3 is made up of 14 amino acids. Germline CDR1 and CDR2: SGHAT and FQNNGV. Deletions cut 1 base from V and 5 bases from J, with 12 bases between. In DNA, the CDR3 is TGTGCCAGCAGCTTAGGGCCGCAGGGTAACGAGCAGTACTTC. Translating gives CASSLGPQGNEQYF.

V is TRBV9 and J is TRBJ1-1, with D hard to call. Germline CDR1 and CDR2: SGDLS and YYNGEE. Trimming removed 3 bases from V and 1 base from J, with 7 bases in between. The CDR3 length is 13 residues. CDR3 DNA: TGTGCCAGCAGCGCTACTACGAACACTGAAGCTTTCTTT. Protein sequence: CASSATTNTEAFF.

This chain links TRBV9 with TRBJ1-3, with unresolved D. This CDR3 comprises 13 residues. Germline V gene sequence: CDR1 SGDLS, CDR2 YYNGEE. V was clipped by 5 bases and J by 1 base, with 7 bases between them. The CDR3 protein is CASSSHSGNTIYF. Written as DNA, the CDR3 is TGTGCCAGCAGTTCCCATTCTGGAAACACCATATATTTT.

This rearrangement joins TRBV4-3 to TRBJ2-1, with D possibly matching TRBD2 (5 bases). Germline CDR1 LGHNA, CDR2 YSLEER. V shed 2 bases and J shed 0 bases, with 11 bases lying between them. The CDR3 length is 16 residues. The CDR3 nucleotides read TGCGCCAGCAGCCAATCCGGACTTCGCTCCTACAATGAGCAGTTCTTC. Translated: CASSQSGLRSYNEQFF.

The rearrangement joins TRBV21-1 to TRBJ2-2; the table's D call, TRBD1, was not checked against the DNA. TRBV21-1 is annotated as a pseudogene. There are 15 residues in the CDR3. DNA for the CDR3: TGTGCCAGCTTAAGTTTGACAGGGTGGACCGGGGAGCTGTTTTTT. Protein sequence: CASLSLTGWTGELFF.